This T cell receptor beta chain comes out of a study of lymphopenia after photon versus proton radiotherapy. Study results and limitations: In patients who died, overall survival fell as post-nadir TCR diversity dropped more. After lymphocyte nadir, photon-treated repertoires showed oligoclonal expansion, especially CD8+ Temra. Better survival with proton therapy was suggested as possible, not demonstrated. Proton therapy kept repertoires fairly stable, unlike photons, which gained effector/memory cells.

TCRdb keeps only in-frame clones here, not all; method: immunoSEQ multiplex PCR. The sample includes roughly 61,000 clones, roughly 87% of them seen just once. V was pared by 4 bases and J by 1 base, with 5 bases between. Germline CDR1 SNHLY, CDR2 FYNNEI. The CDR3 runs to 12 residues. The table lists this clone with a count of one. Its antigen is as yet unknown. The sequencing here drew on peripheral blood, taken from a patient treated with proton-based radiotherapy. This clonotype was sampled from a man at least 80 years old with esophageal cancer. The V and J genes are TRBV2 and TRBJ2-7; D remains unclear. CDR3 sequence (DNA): TGTGCCAGCAGTGCGGAGTCCTACGAGCAGTACTTC. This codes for CASSAESYEQYF.